This T cell receptor beta chain was captured in a study of patients with pleural tuberculosis. Germline CDR1 is DFQATT and CDR2 is SNEGSKA (reference sequence). Trimming took 0 bases from V and 1 from J, leaving 9 bases between them. This CDR3 region has 14 residues. This clonotype was counted many times. TCRdb used MiXCR to reprocess the reads, holding one entry per CDR3 protein. The sample has approximately 50,000 distinct CDR3 sequences, about 7.3% seen once. The J gene is TRBJ2-5, the V gene TRBV20-1; D may be TRBD2 (5 bases). This clonotype originated in a human donor with pleural tuberculosis. This CDR3 is CSARDKRSQETQYF. The CDR3 DNA sequence: TGCAGTGCTAGAGATAAGCGGAGCCAAGAGACCCAGTACTTC.